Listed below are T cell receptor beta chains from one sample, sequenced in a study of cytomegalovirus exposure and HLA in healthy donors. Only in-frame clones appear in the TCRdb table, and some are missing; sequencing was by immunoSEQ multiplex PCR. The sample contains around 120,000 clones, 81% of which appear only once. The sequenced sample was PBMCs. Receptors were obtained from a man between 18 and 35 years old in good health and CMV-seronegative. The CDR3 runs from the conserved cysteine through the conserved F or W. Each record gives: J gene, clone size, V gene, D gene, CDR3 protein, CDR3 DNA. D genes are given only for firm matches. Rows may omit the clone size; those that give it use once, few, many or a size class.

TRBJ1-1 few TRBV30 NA CAWSVRKGLNTEAFF TGTGCCTGGAGTGTACGGAAGGGGCTGAACACTGAAGCTTTCTTT
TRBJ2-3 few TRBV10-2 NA CASSEAHVQYF TGCGCCAGCAGTGAAGCCCACGTTCAGTATTTT
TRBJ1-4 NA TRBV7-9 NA CALRPGETNEKLFF TGTGCCCTCAGACCGGGGGAAACTAATGAAAAACTGTTTTTT
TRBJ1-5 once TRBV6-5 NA CASRNPGTNQPQHF TGTGCCAGCCGTAACCCAGGGACTAATCAGCCCCAGCATTTT
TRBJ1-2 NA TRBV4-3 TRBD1 CASSRSGQGIRYGYTF TGCGCCAGCAGCCGCAGTGGACAGGGAATTAGATATGGCTACACCTTC
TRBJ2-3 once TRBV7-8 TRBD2 CASCGAGYPDTQYF TGTGCCAGCTGCGGAGCGGGGTACCCAGATACGCAGTATTTT
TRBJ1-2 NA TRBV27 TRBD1 CASSLGTGPRSLYGYTF TGTGCCAGCAGTTTAGGGACAGGTCCCCGCTCGCTCTATGGCTACACCTTC
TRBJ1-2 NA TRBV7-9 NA CASSLAGSGGYTF TGTGCCAGCAGCTTAGCGGGTTCGGGTGGCTACACCTTC
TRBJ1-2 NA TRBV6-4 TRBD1 CASSDSRTGGGYTF TGTGCCAGCAGTGACTCTAGGACAGGTGGTGGCTACACCTTC
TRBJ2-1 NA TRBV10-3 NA CAISAGEQGLGYNEQFF TGTGCCATCAGTGCAGGGGAGCAGGGGCTGGGCTACAATGAGCAGTTCTTC
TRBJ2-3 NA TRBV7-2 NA CASSFQGTQYF TGTGCCAGCAGCTTCCAGGGGACGCAGTATTTT
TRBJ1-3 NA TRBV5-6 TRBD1 CASSDRGRGNTIYF TGTGCCAGCAGCGACAGGGGAAGAGGAAACACCATATATTTT